The clone carrying this T cell receptor beta chain was counted ten times or more. What it binds is not known. The record originates from a study of early T cells in non-severe SARS-CoV-2 infection. Study information: With bulk RNA from unsorted whole blood as input, sequencing yielded unpaired chains.

Between the trimmed V and J ends, which lost 4 bases and 0 bases, there was a span of 7 bases. The CDR3 has 14 amino acids. CDR1 DFQATT and CDR2 SNEGSKA come from the germline V gene (reference sequence). Attachment of unique molecular identifiers was made to individual cDNA molecules. TCRdb independently ran MiXCR on the 5' RACE reads; one entry per CDR3 protein. The table has tens of thousands of distinct CDR3 sequences, 5.5% to 8% seen once. Study-level findings and limits: CD4 and private specificities were missed by VDJdb matching, which favored anti-spike CD8 responses.

The sequenced sample was whole blood. This clonotype originated in an adult who was a healthcare worker with PCR-confirmed SARS-CoV-2 infection or an uninfected control (not recorded which). The rearrangement uses TRBV20-1 and TRBJ2-6; D ambiguous. The CDR3 coding sequence is TGCAGTGCTACTGGGGACTCTGGGGCCAACGTCCTGACTTTC. This translates into CSATGDSGANVLTF.